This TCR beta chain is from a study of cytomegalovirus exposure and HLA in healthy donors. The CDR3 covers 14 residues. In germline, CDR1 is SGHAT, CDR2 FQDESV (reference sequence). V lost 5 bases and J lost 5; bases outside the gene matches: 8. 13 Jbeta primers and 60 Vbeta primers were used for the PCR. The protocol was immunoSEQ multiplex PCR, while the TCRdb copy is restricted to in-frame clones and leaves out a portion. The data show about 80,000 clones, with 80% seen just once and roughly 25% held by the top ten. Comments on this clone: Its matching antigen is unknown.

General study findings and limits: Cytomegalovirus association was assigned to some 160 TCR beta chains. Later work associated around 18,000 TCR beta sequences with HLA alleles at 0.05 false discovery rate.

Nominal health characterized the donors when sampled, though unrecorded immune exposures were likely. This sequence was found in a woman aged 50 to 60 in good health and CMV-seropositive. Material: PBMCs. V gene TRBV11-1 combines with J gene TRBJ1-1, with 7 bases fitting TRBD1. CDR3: CASSAQGSGTEAFF. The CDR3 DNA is TGTGCCAGCAGCGCACAGGGGAGTGGAACTGAAGCTTTCTTT. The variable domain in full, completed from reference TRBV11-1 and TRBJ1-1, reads EAEVAQSPRYKITEKSQAVAFWCDPISGHATLYWYRQILGQGPELLVQFQDESVVDDSQLPKDRFSAERLKGVDSTLKIQPAELGDSAMYLCASSAQGSGTEAFFGQGTRLTVV.